These 23 T cell receptor beta chains share one sample of origin, sequenced in a study of regulatory T cells in long-lasting Graves disease. Sample time point: newly diagnosed GD, antithyroid drugs for less than 3 months. The TCR library was made from RNA extracted from PBMCs. TCR beta libraries were built with iRepertoire HTBI primers and Arm-PCR of CDR3 regions. TCRdb reprocessed the multiplex PCR reads with MiXCR, giving one entry per CDR3 protein. This table has 450,000 to 600,000 distinct CDR3 sequences, approximately 12% appearing once. These records were also assigned to another study, of T cells in Graves' hyperthyroidism and ophthalmopathy.

The starting material was peripheral blood mononuclear cells (PBMCs), obtained at new diagnosis, from a patient treated with antithyroid drugs. The source of these receptors is a man in his thirties or forties with Graves disease.

This clonotype appeared many times. The chain recombines TRBV11-1 with TRBJ2-7, with D perhaps being TRBD1 or TRBD2 (5 bases each). Trimming pared 4 bases from V and 3 bases from J, leaving 19 bases between. The CDR3 runs to 16 residues. The germline CDR1 and CDR2 sequences are SGHAT and FQDESV (reference sequence). Here the CDR3 DNA reads TGTGCCAGCAGCTGGGACGGTAGACAGAAAAACTACGAGCAGTACTTC. Its translation: CASSWDGRQKNYEQYF.

This clonotype occurred a few times. This may be a read error: a much more frequent sequence differs by one nucleotide. Because the CDR3 is missing its conserved closing phenylalanine or tryptophan, this is likely a read error. The V and J genes are TRBV20-1 and TRBJ1-1; TRBD1 is a possible D gene (5 bases). Trimming shortened V by 3 bases and J by 11 bases, and 28 bases separated the two germline ends. CDR3 length: 16 amino acids. In germline, CDR1 is DFQATT, CDR2 SNEGSKA (reference sequence). CDR3 amino acids: CSASDPSGVWGSEAFL. DNA of the CDR3: TGCAGTGCTAGCGACCCTAGTGGGGTGTGGGGCTCGGAGGCTTTCCTT.

This clonotype was counted only a few times. The chain employs TRBV9 and TRBJ2-1; no clear D gene. Germline V CDR1 and CDR2: SGDLS, YYNGEE. The length of the CDR3 is 14 residues. The ends were cut back, 0 bases at V and 6 bases at J, with 10 bases in the middle. In DNA form, the CDR3 reads TGTGCCAGCAGCGTAGACTTCTGGCTCAATGAGCAGTTCTTC. This codes for CASSVDFWLNEQFF.

The V gene is TRBV5-6, the J gene TRBJ1-1; possibly TRBD1 for D (6 bases). The CDR3 contains 14 residues. V dropped 4 bases and J dropped 11 bases, with 21 bases sitting between them. CDR1 and CDR2 from the germline V gene are SGHDT and YYEEEE. The CDR3 loop is CASSPGVGQSGAFF. CDR3 DNA: TGTGCCAGCAGCCCGGGGGTGGGACAAAGTGGGGCTTTCTTT. The variable domain in full, with the rest retrieved from reference TRBV5-6 and TRBJ1-1, is DAGVTQSPTHLIKTRGQQVTLRCSPKSGHDTVSWYQQALGQGPQFIFQYYEEEERQRGNFPDRFSGHQFPNYSSELNVNALLLGDSALYLCASSPGVGQSGAFFGQGTRLTVV.

This sequence joins TRBV18 and TRBJ1-1; 7 nucleotides line up with TRBD1. V was clipped by 5 bases and J by 4 bases; unmatched bases: 7. The CDR3 length is 14 residues. Germline V gene data show CDR1 as KGHSH and CDR2 as LQKENI. The CDR3 region is CASSEQGTSTEAFF. Written as DNA, the CDR3 is TGTGCCAGCTCAGAACAGGGGACGAGCACTGAAGCTTTCTTT.

V is TRBV29-1 and J is TRBJ2-7, with a weak D call TRBD2 (7 bases). Germline values: CDR1 SQVTM, CDR2 ANQGSEA. The CDR3 contains 16 residues. Trimming took off 7 bases at V and 0 bases at J, with 22 bases between the two ends. Written as DNA, the CDR3 is TGCAGCGCCCGGGGGGCTAGCGGAAATTACTCCTACGAGCAGTACTTC. As protein: CSARGASGNYSYEQYF.

This clonotype was observed at least ten times. The V and J genes are TRBV27 and TRBJ1-4, with 9 positions matching TRBD1. CDR1 MNHEY and CDR2 SMNVEV come from the germline V gene (reference sequence). Trimming cost V 8 bases and J 2 bases; bases outside gene matches: 9. CDR3 length equals 16 residues. In DNA, the CDR3 is TGTGCCAGCCGGGACAGGGTATCCTACACTAATGAAAAACTGTTTTTT. Protein: CASRDRVSYTNEKLFF.

The rearrangement joins TRBV14 to TRBJ1-3; D unresolved. Germline-derived CDR1 and CDR2 are SGHDN and FVKESK. Trimming cost V 1 base and J 8 bases, with 6 bases left between them. CDR3 length: 12 amino acids. Here the CDR3 DNA reads TGTGCCAGCAGCCAAGGTCGGTACACCATATATTTT. Translating gives CASSQGRYTIYF.

This clonotype has ten or more counts. The genes are TRBV6-1 and TRBJ2-7, with 10 bases matching TRBD1. Germline values: CDR1 MNHNS, CDR2 SASEGT. The CDR3 covers 15 residues. J gave up 0 bases and V 4 bases, and 3 bases lay outside the gene matches. The CDR3 protein is CASSGWTGGSYEQYF. Written as DNA, the CDR3 is TGTGCCAGCAGTGGCTGGACAGGGGGCTCCTACGAGCAGTACTTC.

The CDR3 protein is CASSPSKSGRGYEQYF. The CDR3, as DNA: TGTGCCAGCAGCCCTAGCAAGAGCGGGAGGGGCTACGAGCAGTACTTC. This chain links TRBV9 with TRBJ2-7; 10 bases align to TRBD2. V lost 4 bases to trimming and J lost 3 bases; unmatched junction nucleotides: 10. Germline V gives CDR1 SGDLS, CDR2 YYNGEE. The CDR3 is 16 amino acids.

In its sample, this clonotype was seen many times. This chain connects TRBV11-3 to TRBJ2-7; D is uncertain. In germline, CDR1 is SGHNT, CDR2 YENEEA. Deletions cut 1 base from V and 5 bases from J, with 6 bases between. The CDR3 has 12 residues. CDR3 sequence (DNA): TGTGCCAGCAGCTTAGGGTCGAACGAGCAGTACTTC. Protein product: CASSLGSNEQYF.

This clonotype was picked up many times. The V gene is TRBV7-9, the J gene TRBJ2-3; D gene unclear. Trimming removed 6 bases from V and 0 bases from J, with 7 bases in between. CDR1 and CDR2 (germline): SEHNR, FQNEAQ (reference sequence). The CDR3 runs 13 residues. CDR3 amino acids: CASSLASTDTQYF. DNA of the CDR3: TGTGCCAGCAGTTTGGCGAGCACAGATACGCAGTATTTT.

The chain joins TRBV6-5 to TRBJ2-1; 9 bases map to TRBD2. The junction had 1 base not matched to a gene; V was cut back by 4 bases and J by 3 bases. Germline V gene data show CDR1 as MNHEY and CDR2 as SVGAGI. The CDR3 is made up of 14 amino acids. The CDR3 DNA reads as TGTGCCAGCAGTTTAGCGGGGGACTACAATGAGCAGTTCTTC. The encoded protein is CASSLAGDYNEQFF.

The chain couples TRBV27 to TRBJ2-3, with 8 nucleotides matching TRBD1. Germline values: CDR1 MNHEY, CDR2 SMNVEV (reference sequence). The CDR3 has 14 residues. Trimming cost V 5 bases and J 6 bases; bases outside gene matches: 7. CDR3 residues: CASSGQGAFDTQYF. The CDR3 DNA follows: TGTGCCAGCAGTGGGCAGGGGGCGTTCGATACGCAGTATTTT.

The genes are TRBV4-2 and TRBJ2-7, with 7 nucleotides matching TRBD2. Losses at the gene ends were 1 base for V and 6 bases for J; bases not matched to a gene: 9. Germline CDR1 LGHNA, CDR2 YNFKEQ. CDR3 length equals 15 residues. The CDR3 loop reads CASSQAGRIGVEQYF. CDR3 in DNA: TGTGCCAGCAGCCAAGCCGGGAGGATCGGGGTCGAGCAGTACTTC.

Ten or more counts support this clonotype. This chain connects TRBV12-5 to TRBJ1-5; D is possibly TRBD1 (5 bases). In germline, CDR1 is LGHNT, CDR2 FRNRAP. The V gene lost 5 bases and the J gene lost 0 bases, with 20 bases spanning the gap. This CDR3 region has 18 residues. The CDR3 is CASGRRGIGEGSNQPQHF. In DNA, the CDR3 is TGTGCTAGTGGTCGTCGAGGTATAGGGGAGGGTAGCAATCAGCCCCAGCATTTT.

Only a few counts were recorded for this clonotype. The CDR3 DNA reads as TGTGCCAGCTCCCAGACAGAAGAGACCCAGTACTTC. It is translated as CASSQTEETQYF. The V gene is TRBV7-2, the J gene TRBJ2-5, with D possibly TRBD1 on 5 matching bases. This CDR3 spans 12 amino acids. Germline lookup yields CDR1 SGHTA and CDR2 FQGNSA. Trimming cost V 8 bases and J 3 bases, with 10 bases left between them.

A few counts support this clonotype. The V call is TRBV6-1, the J call TRBJ2-7; D perhaps matches TRBD2 (6 bases). CDR3 length: 15 amino acids. CDR1 and CDR2 (germline): MNHNS, SASEGT. Trimming stripped 3 bases from V and 5 bases from J, with 17 bases between. The CDR3 is CASSDPPRLEDEQYF. In nucleotides, the CDR3 is TGTGCCAGCAGTGACCCCCCTCGACTAGAAGACGAGCAGTACTTC.

This clonotype was seen more than once but under ten times. The chain recombines TRBV20-1 with TRBJ2-2; D ambiguous. This CDR3 is built from 13 residues. CDR1 is DFQATT, CDR2 SNEGSKA, per germline (reference sequence). V was cut by 1 base and J by 3 bases, with 6 bases left in between. CDR3 protein: CSARVGYTGELFF. CDR3 sequence (DNA): TGCAGTGCTAGAGTGGGGTACACCGGGGAGCTGTTTTTT.

The V and J genes are TRBV27 and TRBJ2-5, with D tentatively TRBD2 (6 bases). Germline CDR1 reads MNHEY; CDR2 reads SMNVEV (reference sequence). The CDR3 contains 13 residues. The V and J ends lost 6 bases and 5 bases respectively, with 13 bases between them. The chain's CDR3 is CASSGREWETQYF. CDR3 DNA: TGTGCCAGCAGCGGGAGAGAGTGGGAGACCCAGTACTTC.

As to this clonotype: Given a much more abundant clone one base away, this may be a read error. This sequence joins TRBV6-1 and TRBJ2-7, with D maybe TRBD2 (6 bases). Per germline, CDR1 MNHNS and CDR2 SASEGT. The CDR3 covers 14 residues. V shed 8 bases and J shed 9 bases, with 23 bases lying between them. DNA for the CDR3: TGTGCCAGCCCCCGCCAAGGACTAAATCGCGGGCAGTACTTC. Translation gives CASPRQGLNRGQYF.

This clonotype was seen repeatedly, ten times or more. The gene calls are TRBV12-3 or TRBV12-4 and TRBJ1-1; unclear D gene. V was cut by 2 bases and J by 0 bases, with 10 bases left in between. The CDR3 runs 15 residues. This CDR3 reads CASSLSYRMNTEAFF. The CDR3 DNA reads TGTGCCAGCAGTTTAAGCTACAGAATGAACACTGAAGCTTTCTTT.

This clonotype was found many times. This sequence joins TRBV28 and TRBJ2-4, with a possible D match to TRBD1 (6 bases). V lost 2 bases and J lost 10, with 12 bases in between. Germline V gene lookup returns CDR1 MDHEN and CDR2 SYDVKM. This CDR3 has 13 amino acids. The chain's CDR3 is CASSLSGGEIQYF. For the CDR3, the DNA is TGTGCCAGCAGTTTAAGTGGGGGCGAGATTCAGTACTTC.